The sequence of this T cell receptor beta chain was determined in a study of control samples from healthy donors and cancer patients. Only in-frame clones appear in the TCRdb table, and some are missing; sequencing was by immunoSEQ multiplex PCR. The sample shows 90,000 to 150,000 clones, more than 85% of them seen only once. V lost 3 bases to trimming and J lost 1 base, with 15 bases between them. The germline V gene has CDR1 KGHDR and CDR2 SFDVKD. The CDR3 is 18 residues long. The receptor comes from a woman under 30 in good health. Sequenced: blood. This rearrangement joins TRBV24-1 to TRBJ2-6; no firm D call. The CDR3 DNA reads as TGTGCCACCAGTGATCATCTAAAGAGTGCGTCTGGGGCCAACGTCCTGACTTTC. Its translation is CATSDHLKSASGANVLTF.